Each of the 18 T cell receptor beta chains below was sequenced from the same sample in a study of T-cell memory formation after mild COVID-19. A single record per CDR3 protein comes from TCRdb applying MiXCR to the 5' RACE reads. The sample consists of about 180,000 distinct CDR3 sequences, approximately 17% of them appearing once. The source material was PBMCs or a T cell subset sorted from them (not recorded which). These receptors came from a man younger than 30 who had mild COVID-19 (a few samples of this study predate the infection). Cell type and time point are not known.

This chain joins TRBV5-1 and TRBJ2-2; D is ambiguous. This CDR3 comprises 15 residues. V lost 4 bases and J 5 bases, leaving 15 bases between the germline ends. The germline CDR1 and CDR2 sequences are SGHRS and YFSETQ. CDR3 region: CASSPQFYRTGELFF. The CDR3 coding sequence is TGCGCCAGCAGCCCCCAGTTCTATAGGACCGGGGAGCTGTTTTTT.

This chain joins TRBV7-2 and TRBJ2-5, with 8 bases fitting TRBD1. V lost 5 bases, J lost 5 bases, and 4 bases stayed unmatched. CDR1 is SGHTA and CDR2 is FQGNSA in the germline V gene. This CDR3 is 13 amino acids long. The CDR3 here is CASSRDRRETQYF. The CDR3 DNA follows: TGTGCCAGCAGCCGGGACAGGCGGGAGACCCAGTACTTC.

This clonotype was seen only a few times. The chain combines TRBV20-1 with TRBJ2-1; tentative D call: TRBD2 (6 bases). Germline assignment: CDR1 DFQATT and CDR2 SNEGSKA (reference sequence). This CDR3 contains 14 residues. Trimming stripped 4 bases from V and 2 bases from J, with 12 bases between. The chain's CDR3 is CSAKLWGAYNEQFF. The CDR3 DNA is TGCAGTGCTAAACTCTGGGGGGCCTACAATGAGCAGTTCTTC.

The chain employs TRBV2 and TRBJ1-2; D is unresolved. V was shortened by 2 bases and J by 2 bases, with 6 bases between the two germline ends. The CDR3 is made up of 13 amino acids. CDR1 is SNHLY, CDR2 FYNNEI, per germline. CDR3 residues: CASSESRNYGYTF. CDR3 nucleotides: TGTGCCAGCAGTGAAAGCCGAAACTATGGCTACACCTTC.

This clonotype occurred a few times. The chain joins TRBV7-3 to TRBJ2-1, with D possibly matching TRBD1 (5 bases). The germline CDR1 and CDR2 sequences are SGHTA and FQGTGA. The germline V and J ends were trimmed by 5 bases and 7 bases, with 9 bases remaining between them. The CDR3 has 12 residues. CDR3 loop: CASSAKGNEQFF. CDR3 nucleotides: TGTGCCAGCAGCGCCAAGGGGAATGAGCAGTTCTTC.

This clonotype was detected once. The rearrangement uses TRBV20-1 and TRBJ2-3, with 7 bases lining up with TRBD1. Per germline, CDR1 DFQATT and CDR2 SNEGSKA (reference sequence). CDR3 size: 14 residues. Unmatched junction bases numbered 7, after V lost 7 bases and J lost 0 bases. The CDR3 DNA sequence: TGCAGTGGGTTAAGGGGGCCCAGCACAGATACGCAGTATTTT. Translation gives CSGLRGPSTDTQYF.

The V call is TRBV7-8, the J call TRBJ2-5; D is possibly TRBD2 (6 bases). CDR1 SGHVS and CDR2 FQNEAQ come from the germline V gene. V gave up 4 bases and J gave up 5 bases, with 17 bases separating them. The CDR3 length is 15 residues. In DNA, the CDR3 is TGTGCCAGCAGCTCCCGACTAGTTACGAGGGAGACCCAGTACTTC. Translating it yields CASSSRLVTRETQYF.

This clonotype was recorded a few times. The chain joins TRBV6-1 to TRBJ1-2, with no clear D. The CDR3 has 14 amino acids. Germline CDR1 MNHNS, CDR2 SASEGT. With 4 bases removed from V and 5 bases from J, the gap between germline ends came to 14 bases. Written as DNA, the CDR3 is TGTGCCAGCAGTGGACGGAAGGGAGGGTATGGCTACACCTTC. As protein: CASSGRKGGYGYTF.

This chain uses TRBV7-3 with TRBJ2-3, with 8 bases fitting TRBD1. CDR3 length: 17 amino acids. CDR1 and CDR2 from the germline V gene are SGHTA and FQGTGA. Trimming at V came to 5 bases and at J to 1 base, leaving 11 bases not matched to a gene. DNA of the CDR3: TGTGCCAGCAGCCCCGGACAGGGAACTATCGGCACAGATACGCAGTATTTT. This translates into CASSPGQGTIGTDTQYF.

This clonotype was found a few times. The chain couples TRBV5-1 to TRBJ1-5, with D possibly TRBD1 on 5 matching bases. This CDR3 is built from 14 residues. The V and J ends lost 3 bases and 9 bases respectively, with 16 bases between them. CDR1 is SGHRS and CDR2 is YFSETQ in the germline V gene. The DNA of the CDR3 is TGCGCCAGCAGCTGGGGGGACCGCTCGGGGCCCCAGCATTTT. Protein product: CASSWGDRSGPQHF.

V is TRBV6-2 or TRBV6-3 and J is TRBJ2-5; D remains ambiguous. Trimming removed 2 bases at V and 1 base at J, with 8 bases between. The CDR3 consists of 14 residues. The germline V gene encodes CDR1 MNHEY and CDR2 SVGEGT. The CDR3 loop reads CASSYVNFQETQYF. CDR3 nucleotides: TGTGCCAGCAGTTACGTCAATTTCCAAGAGACCCAGTACTTC.

The chain couples TRBV28 to TRBJ1-5, with a weak D call TRBD1 (5 bases). The ends were cut back, 6 bases at V and 11 bases at J, with 14 bases in the middle. Per germline, CDR1 MDHEN and CDR2 SYDVKM. The CDR3 is 12 amino acids. The CDR3: CASRAGTRAQHF. As DNA, the CDR3 is TGTGCCAGCAGGGCAGGGACGAGGGCCCAGCATTTT.

V is TRBV7-9 and J is TRBJ1-3; the D is unclear. The CDR3 covers 15 residues. V lost 5 bases to trimming and J lost 0 bases, with 11 bases between them. Looked up from germline, CDR1 is SEHNR and CDR2 is FQNEAQ (reference sequence). CDR3 sequence: CASSPLVVSGNTIYF. CDR3 coding DNA: TGTGCCAGCAGCCCATTAGTTGTCTCTGGAAACACCATATATTTT. Full variable domain (remainder filled in from reference TRBV7-9 and TRBJ1-3): DTGVSQNPRHKITKRGQNVTFRCDPISEHNRLYWYRQTLGQGPEFLTYFQNEAQLEKSRLLSDRFSAERPKGSFSTLEIQRTEQGDSAMYLCASSPLVVSGNTIYFGEGSWLTVV.

CDR3 bases: TGTGCCAGCTCAAGGACTAATGGAGATACGCAGTATTTT. This translates into CASSRTNGDTQYF. The chain has TRBV18 and TRBJ2-3, with D possibly TRBD2 on 6 matching bases. The V and J ends lost 5 bases and 5 bases respectively, with 11 bases between them. Germline lookup yields CDR1 KGHSH and CDR2 LQKENI. The CDR3 sequence is 13 residues long.

This clonotype showed up just a few times. The chain recombines TRBV5-1 with TRBJ1-6; TRBD1 is a possible D gene (6 bases). Trimming removed 4 bases at V and 9 bases at J, with 20 bases between. CDR1 and CDR2 (germline): SGHRS, YFSETQ. This CDR3 region has 16 residues. CDR3 sequence (DNA): TGCGCCAGCAGCATCCTCCCGACAGGCACGGGTTCACCCCTCCACTTT. Translated, it gives CASSILPTGTGSPLHF.

This chain uses TRBV9 with TRBJ2-7; D gene uncertain. The length of the CDR3 is 14 residues. Deletions cut 3 bases from V and 2 bases from J, with 12 bases between. In germline, CDR1 is SGDLS, CDR2 YYNGEE. The CDR3: CASSAPATAYEQYV. The CDR3 DNA reads as TGTGCCAGCAGCGCGCCCGCCACAGCCTACGAGCAGTACGTC.

This clonotype was counted between two and nine times. The genes are TRBV7-3 and TRBJ2-3; 15 nucleotides line up with TRBD2. This CDR3 has 20 amino acids. Trimming took 0 bases from V and 0 from J; bases not matched to a gene: 7. Germline loops: CDR1 SGHTA, CDR2 FQGTGA. The CDR3 nucleotides read TGTGCCAGCAGCTTAACCCGACCCGGGACTAGCGGGGGGAGCACAGATACGCAGTATTTT. Translated, it gives CASSLTRPGTSGGSTDTQYF. The full variable domain, in which reference TRBV7-3 and TRBJ2-3 provide the parts outside the CDR3, is GAGVSQTPSNKVTEKGKYVELRCDPISGHTALYWYRQSLGQGPEFLIYFQGTGAADDSGLPNDRFFAVRPEGSVSTLKIQRTERGDSAVYLCASSLTRPGTSGGSTDTQYFGPGTRLTVL.

This clonotype has more than one count but fewer than ten. In DNA, the CDR3 is TGTGCCAGCAGCTCATCCCCTAGGACAGGGCTTAATCAGCCCCAGCATTTT. Translation: CASSSSPRTGLNQPQHF. The V call is TRBV7-9, the J call TRBJ1-5, with 8 bases fitting TRBD1. The V gene's germline CDR1 is SEHNR and CDR2 FQNEAQ (reference sequence). J was trimmed by 4 bases and V by 4 bases; bases with no gene match: 12. This CDR3 has 17 amino acids.